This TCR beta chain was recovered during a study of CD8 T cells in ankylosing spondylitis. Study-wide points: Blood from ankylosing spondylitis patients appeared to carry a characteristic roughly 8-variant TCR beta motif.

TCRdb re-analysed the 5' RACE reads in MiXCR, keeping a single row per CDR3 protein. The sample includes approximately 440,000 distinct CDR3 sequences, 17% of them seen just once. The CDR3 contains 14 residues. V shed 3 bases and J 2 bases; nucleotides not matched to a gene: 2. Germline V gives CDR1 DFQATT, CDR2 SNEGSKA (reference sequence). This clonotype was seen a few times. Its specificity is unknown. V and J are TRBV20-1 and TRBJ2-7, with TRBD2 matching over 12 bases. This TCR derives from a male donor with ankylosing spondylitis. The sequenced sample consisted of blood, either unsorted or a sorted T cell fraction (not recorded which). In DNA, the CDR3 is TGCAGTGCTAGCGGACTAGCGGGAACCTACGAGCAGTACTTC. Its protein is CSASGLAGTYEQYF.